A single sample is the source of the 23 T cell receptor beta chains below, sequenced in a study of blood T cell repertoires in COVID-19. Produced via immunoSEQ multiplex PCR; TCRdb's table is partial and in-frame only. The sample lists about 220,000 clones, 80% to 85% occurring once. Sequencing input: peripheral blood. These receptors were taken from a woman younger than 45 who had recovered from COVID-19.

This clone was detected only once. The CDR3 protein is CASNKWGANQPQHF. CDR3 nucleotide sequence: TGTGCCAGCAACAAATGGGGAGCGAATCAGCCCCAGCATTTT. The chain couples TRBV5-5 to TRBJ1-5; no definite D call. V lost 6 bases and J 4 bases, leaving 14 bases between the germline ends. This CDR3 is built from 14 residues. Germline CDR1 and CDR2: SGHKS and YYEKEE (reference sequence).

The genes are TRBV21-1 and TRBJ1-5; TRBD1, as called in the table, went unchecked against the DNA. TRBV21-1 is noted as a pseudogene. The CDR3 extends over 19 amino acids. In nucleotides, the CDR3 is TGTGCCAGCAGCAAAGCGTCCGGGACATTAGGTTGTGGCAATCAGCCCCAGCATTTT. Translating gives CASSKASGTLGCGNQPQHF.

On this clone itself: Sequence at one end of the junction differs from germline and may be a read error. The CDR3 DNA is TGTGCTAGCAGCAGGGAGGGGGAGACCCAGTACTTC. This encodes CASSREGETQYF. V and J are TRBV7-7 and TRBJ2-5, with 7 bases that match TRBD2. This CDR3 is 12 amino acids long. Germline lookup yields CDR1 SSHAT and CDR2 FNYEAQ (reference sequence).

The gene calls are TRBV30 and TRBJ2-1, with TRBD2 matching 10 bases. The CDR3 is made up of 15 amino acids. J was trimmed by 10 bases and V by 2 bases; bases with no gene match: 11. Germline V CDR1 and CDR2: GTSNPN, SVGIG (reference sequence). The CDR3 DNA is TGTGCCTGGAGTCGGACCTCTAGCGGGAGCAGGGAGCAGTTCTTC. Its protein is CAWSRTSSGSREQFF.

The rearrangement uses TRBV10-3 and TRBJ2-5, with TRBD2 identical over 11 bases. Per germline, CDR1 ENHRY and CDR2 SYGVKD. V lost 6 bases, J lost 3 bases, and 3 bases stayed unmatched. This CDR3 contains 14 residues. CDR3 residues: CAIRQGLAEETQYF. CDR3 in DNA: TGTGCCATCAGGCAGGGACTAGCGGAAGAGACCCAGTACTTC.

The CDR3 sequence is CASSWGLADTQYF. DNA for the CDR3: TGTGCCAGCAGCTGGGGACTAGCGGATACGCAGTATTTT. The chain couples TRBV11-3 to TRBJ2-3, with 10 bases matching TRBD2. CDR1 is SGHNT, CDR2 YENEEA, per germline. Trimming at V came to 4 bases and at J to 6 bases, leaving 1 base not matched to a gene. There are 13 residues in the CDR3.

This chain uses TRBV5-1 with TRBJ2-1; TRBD1 is a possible D gene (6 bases). V lost 0 bases and J 0 bases, leaving 13 bases between the germline ends. Per germline, CDR1 SGHRS and CDR2 YFSETQ. CDR3 length equals 17 residues. CDR3 in amino acids: CASSLGIGGYSYNEQFF. CDR3 bases: TGCGCCAGCAGCTTGGGGATAGGGGGATACTCCTACAATGAGCAGTTCTTC. Full variable domain (outside the CDR3, taken from reference TRBV5-1 and TRBJ2-1): KAGVTQTPRYLIKTRGQQVTLSCSPISGHRSVSWYQQTPGQGLQFLFEYFSETQRNKGNFPGRFSGRQFSNSRSEMNVSTLELGDSALYLCASSLGIGGYSYNEQFFGPGTRLTVL.

This clone appeared a single time. The chain carries TRBV3-1 (or the pseudogene TRBV3-2) and TRBJ1-2, with 7 bases aligning to TRBD1. V was clipped by 1 base and J by 0 bases; unmatched bases: 2. This CDR3 contains 15 residues. Germline lookup yields CDR1 LGHDT and CDR2 YNNKEL (reference sequence). CDR3 DNA: TGTGCCAGCAGCCAAGCAGGGGGTTCTAACTATGGCTACACCTTC. It encodes CASSQAGGSNYGYTF.

This chain joins TRBV6-1 and TRBJ1-4; possibly TRBD1 for D (5 bases). Per germline, CDR1 MNHNS and CDR2 SASEGT. Trimming shortened V by 2 bases and J by 4 bases, and 20 bases separated the two germline ends. This CDR3 has 18 amino acids. The CDR3 DNA follows: TGTGCCAGCAGTGAATGGCCGGGGGGGTATCAGGATAATGAAAAACTGTTTTTT. Translating gives CASSEWPGGYQDNEKLFF.

This clone was counted between two and nine times. The chain uses TRBV5-1 and TRBJ2-7, with a weak D call TRBD2 (7 bases). V lost 4 bases, J lost 6 bases, and 14 bases lay in between. Germline loops: CDR1 SGHRS, CDR2 YFSETQ. The CDR3 extends over 13 amino acids. CDR3 in amino acids: CASSPGGGGEQYF. DNA of the CDR3: TGCGCCAGCAGCCCGGGGGGAGGGGGCGAGCAGTACTTC.

The genes are TRBV11-1 and TRBJ2-2, with 7 nucleotides matching TRBD1. The CDR3 totals 16 residues. V lost 5 bases and J lost 0; bases outside the gene matches: 6. Germline V CDR1 and CDR2: SGHAT, FQDESV (reference sequence). CDR3 protein: CASSLVTGTNTGELFF. The CDR3 bases are TGTGCCAGCAGCCTCGTGACAGGGACGAACACCGGGGAGCTGTTTTTT.

The V gene is TRBV14, the J gene TRBJ2-1; 7 positions match TRBD2. J was trimmed by 2 bases and V by 3 bases; bases with no gene match: 4. This CDR3 has 15 amino acids. CDR1 and CDR2 (germline): SGHDN, FVKESK. CDR3 bases: TGTGCCAGCAGCCATCGGGGGAGGGCCTACAATGAGCAGTTCTTC. This codes for CASSHRGRAYNEQFF.

The V and J genes are TRBV6-5 and TRBJ1-1; D is ambiguous. V gave up 6 bases and J gave up 0 bases, with 2 bases separating them. CDR1 and CDR2 (germline): MNHEY, SVGAGI. The CDR3 has 11 amino acids. The chain's CDR3 is CASSVNTEAFF. The DNA of the CDR3 is TGTGCCAGCAGCGTGAACACTGAAGCTTTCTTT.

CDR3 in DNA: TGTGCCAGTAGTATGCGACCCCCGGGACTAGCGGACCCCACAGATACGCAGTATTTT. This sequence encodes CASSMRPPGLADPTDTQYF. This chain joins TRBV19 and TRBJ2-3, with 11 bases lining up with TRBD2. Germline CDR1 reads LNHDA; CDR2 reads SQIVND (reference sequence). Trimming removed 3 bases from V and 2 bases from J; junction bases left unmatched: 13. The CDR3 runs 19 residues.

This chain's CDR3 is CASSGLASGYYSYNEQFF. The CDR3 nucleotides are TGCGCCAGCAGCGGACTAGCTTCTGGCTATTACTCCTACAATGAGCAGTTCTTC. V gene TRBV5-1 combines with J gene TRBJ2-1; the match to TRBD2 covers 8 bases. The ends lost 4 bases at V and 0 bases at J; junction bases unmatched: 12. Germline values: CDR1 SGHRS, CDR2 YFSETQ. The CDR3 runs to 18 residues.

This clone showed up just once. The chain employs TRBV11-2 and TRBJ2-7; tentative D call: TRBD1 (6 bases). Germline loops: CDR1 SGHAT, CDR2 FQNNGV. V lost 5 bases to trimming and J lost 4 bases, with 15 bases between them. The CDR3 has 14 amino acids. CDR3 coding DNA: TGTGCCAGCAGCATGACGACAGGAAGTTACGAGCAGTACTTC. This gives the protein CASSMTTGSYEQYF.

The chain employs TRBV7-9 and TRBJ1-6; D remains ambiguous. Germline CDR1 is SEHNR and CDR2 is FQNEAQ (reference sequence). Trimming removed 5 bases at V and 7 bases at J, with 15 bases between. This CDR3 comprises 15 residues. CDR3 in amino acids: CASSETGLGNSPLHF. DNA for the CDR3: TGTGCCAGCAGCGAGACGGGTCTAGGAAATTCACCCCTCCACTTT. Based on the CDR3 plus reference TRBV7-9 and TRBJ1-6, the full variable domain is DTGVSQNPRHKITKRGQNVTFRCDPISEHNRLYWYRQTLGQGPEFLTYFQNEAQLEKSRLLSDRFSAERPKGSFSTLEIQRTEQGDSAMYLCASSETGLGNSPLHFGNGTRLTVT.

The gene calls are TRBV11-3 and TRBJ2-7; TRBD2 aligns across 7 bases. Germline loops: CDR1 SGHNT, CDR2 YENEEA. The CDR3 spans 20 residues. V shed 0 bases and J 7 bases; nucleotides not matched to a gene: 24. The CDR3 sequence: CASSLDEGFILRGLTGEQYF. The CDR3 nucleotides read TGTGCCAGCAGCTTAGACGAAGGATTTATATTACGGGGACTAACTGGGGAGCAGTACTTC.

The chain has TRBV5-4 and TRBJ2-2; 8 bases are shared with TRBD2. V gave up 7 bases and J gave up 5 bases; unmatched junction bases: 13. CDR1 SGHNT and CDR2 YYREEE come from the germline V gene (reference sequence). The CDR3 runs 16 residues. The CDR3 nucleotides read TGTGCCAGCGAGGTATCGGGCCTAGCGGGTACCGGGGAGCTGTTTTTT. This translates into CASEVSGLAGTGELFF.

The V call is TRBV28, the J call TRBJ1-1; 7 bases agree with TRBD1. The CDR3 length is 14 residues. The germline CDR1 and CDR2 sequences are MDHEN and SYDVKM. V gave up 5 bases and J gave up 4 bases; unmatched junction bases: 7. In nucleotides, the CDR3 is TGTGCCAGCAGTCCAACAGGGGTGGGCACTGAAGCTTTCTTT. It is translated as CASSPTGVGTEAFF.

The chain is built from TRBV7-8 and TRBJ1-5; no reliable D call. CDR3 size: 16 residues. The germline CDR1 and CDR2 sequences are SGHVS and FQNEAQ. V was pared by 4 bases and J by 6 bases, with 19 bases between. As DNA, the CDR3 is TGTGCCAGCAGCTCATCCATCGGGAGGATAGCTCAGCCCCAGCATTTT. It codes for CASSSSIGRIAQPQHF.

The chain employs TRBV4-1 and TRBJ2-7; D is possibly TRBD2 (5 bases). Per germline, CDR1 MGHRA and CDR2 YSYEKL. Trimming took 1 base from V and 4 from J, leaving 23 bases between them. The CDR3 covers 18 residues. This CDR3 is CASSQGVKLAGMGYEQYF. The CDR3 DNA reads TGCGCCAGCAGCCAAGGGGTTAAACTGGCCGGGATGGGGTACGAGCAGTACTTC.

V usage is TRBV10-2 and J usage is TRBJ1-1; TRBD1 matches at 7 bases. There are 13 residues in the CDR3. The germline CDR1 and CDR2 sequences are WSHSY and SAAADI. J was trimmed by 6 bases and V by 6 bases; bases with no gene match: 7. The CDR3 DNA reads as TGCGCCAGCAGGCCGACAGGGCCCCCTGAAGCTTTCTTT. As protein: CASRPTGPPEAFF.